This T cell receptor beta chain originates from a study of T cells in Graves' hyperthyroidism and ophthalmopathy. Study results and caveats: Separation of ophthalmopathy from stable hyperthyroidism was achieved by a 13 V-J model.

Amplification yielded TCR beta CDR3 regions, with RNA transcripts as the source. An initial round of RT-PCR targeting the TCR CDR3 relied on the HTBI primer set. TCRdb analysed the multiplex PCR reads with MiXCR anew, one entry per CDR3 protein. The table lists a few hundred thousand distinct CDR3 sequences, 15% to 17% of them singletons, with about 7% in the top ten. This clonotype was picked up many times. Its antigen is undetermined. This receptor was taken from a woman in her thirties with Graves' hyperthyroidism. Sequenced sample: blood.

The CDR3 loop is CASRIDRGQETQYF. In DNA form, the CDR3 reads TGTGCCAGCAGGATCGACAGGGGCCAAGAGACCCAGTACTTC. The chain couples TRBV6-2 or TRBV6-3 to TRBJ2-5, with 8 bases lining up with TRBD1. CDR3 length: 14 residues. From germline, CDR1 is MNHEY and CDR2 SVGEGT. V lost 6 bases to trimming and J lost 1 base; unmatched junction nucleotides: 4.